This paragraph covers one TCR beta chain sequence. Its matching antigen is unknown. The data are from a study of cytomegalovirus exposure and HLA in healthy donors. A multiplex PCR was run with 60 Vbeta primers and 13 Jbeta primers. Only in-frame clones appear in the TCRdb table, and some are missing; sequencing was by immunoSEQ multiplex PCR. The sample has 150,000 to 250,000 clones. Broader study findings: An apparent linkage of common viral pathogens to several of the most significant clusters emerged in a later analysis. A reported reduction in N-insertions relative to the roughly 710-donor mean was seen in an Asian-associated ancestry cluster in a later analysis. The presence/absence work took it that sequencing depth was about the same across donors.

V shed 1 base, J shed 0 bases, and the junction held 5 bases outside the gene matches. CDR3 length equals 17 residues. The germline gives CDR1 MGHRA, CDR2 YSYEKL. V is TRBV4-1 and J is TRBJ2-5, with TRBD2 identical over 10 bases. Sequenced input: PBMCs. This TCR came from a boy aged 10-17 years in good health and CMV-seronegative. CDR3 in amino acids: CASSQGGLAINQETQYF. The CDR3 coding sequence is TGCGCCAGCAGCCAAGGGGGACTAGCGATCAACCAAGAGACCCAGTACTTC.